This T cell receptor beta chain came from a study of shared clonotypes between healthy human individuals. Regarding the study as a whole: Clonotype sharing levels among donors were expected to vary with sequencing depth.

Several immunoSEQ plates held equal portions of the genomic DNA taken from each subset. About 30,000 T cell genomes, or 250 to 300 ng DNA, went into replicate PCRs of unsorted PBMC. In the source study's methods: For the immunoSEQ data, sequences were junction-only without quality scores, so filtering differed. The data were produced by immunoSEQ multiplex PCR, yet TCRdb's version contains in-frame clones alone and is incomplete. V, J and clone size derive from that table, while D and trimming were established from the DNA sequence. The sample has about half a million clones, roughly 80% seen once; the top ten hold about 13%. In the case of this clone: Antigen: not known.

Trimming took 4 bases from V and 7 from J; bases not matched to a gene: 4. CDR3 length equals 14 residues. Germline CDR1 is LNHDA and CDR2 is SQIVND (reference sequence). The TCR was taken from a woman aged 40 to 49 in good health. Some clones in this sample may be carry-over from other donors' samples. The chain employs TRBV19 and TRBJ1-4, with 9 bases identical to TRBD1. Sequencing was performed on PBMCs. DNA for the CDR3: TGTGCCAGTAGTACAGACAGGGGGAGTGAAAAACTGTTTTTT. This sequence encodes CASSTDRGSEKLFF. Using reference TRBV19 and TRBJ1-4 for the parts outside the CDR3, the full variable domain is DGGITQSPKYLFRKEGQNVTLSCEQNLNHDAMYWYRQDPGQGLRLIYYSQIVNDFQKGDIAEGYSVSREKKESFPLTVTSAQKNPTAFYLCASSTDRGSEKLFFGSGTQLSVL.